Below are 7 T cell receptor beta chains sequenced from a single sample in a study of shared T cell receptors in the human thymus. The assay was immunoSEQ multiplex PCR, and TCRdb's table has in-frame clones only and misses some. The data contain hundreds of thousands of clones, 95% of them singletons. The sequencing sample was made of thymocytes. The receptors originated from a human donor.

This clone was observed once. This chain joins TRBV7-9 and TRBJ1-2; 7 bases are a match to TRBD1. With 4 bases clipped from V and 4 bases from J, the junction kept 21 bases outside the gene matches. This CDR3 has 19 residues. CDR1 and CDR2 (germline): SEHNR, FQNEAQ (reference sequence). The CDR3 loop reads CASSYPGGGSISNSYGYTF. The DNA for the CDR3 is TGTGCCAGCAGCTACCCAGGGGGGGGATCGATCTCGAATAGCTATGGCTACACCTTC. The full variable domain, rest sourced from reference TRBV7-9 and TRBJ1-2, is DTGVSQNPRHKITKRGQNVTFRCDPISEHNRLYWYRQTLGQGPEFLTYFQNEAQLEKSRLLSDRFSAERPKGSFSTLEIQRTEQGDSAMYLCASSYPGGGSISNSYGYTFGSGTRLTVV.

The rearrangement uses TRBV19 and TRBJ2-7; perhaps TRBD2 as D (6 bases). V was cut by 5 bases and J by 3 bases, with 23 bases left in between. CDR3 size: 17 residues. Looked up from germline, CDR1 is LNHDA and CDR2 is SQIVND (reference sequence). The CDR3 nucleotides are TGTGCCAGTAGTGGCTCGCGGGGCGGACGCCCGGACTACGAGCAGTACTTC. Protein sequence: CASSGSRGGRPDYEQYF.

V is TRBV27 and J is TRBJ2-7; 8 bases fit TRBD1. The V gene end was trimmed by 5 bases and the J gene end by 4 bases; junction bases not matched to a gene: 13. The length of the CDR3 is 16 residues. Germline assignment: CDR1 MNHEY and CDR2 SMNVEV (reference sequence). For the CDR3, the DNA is TGTGCCAGCAGTCAGAGGACAGGGTCCTATTTTTACGAGCAGTACTTC. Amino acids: CASSQRTGSYFYEQYF.

The CDR3 nucleotides are TGTGCCACCAGCCCACCTTATAGAAGCACAGATACGCAGTATTTT. It codes for CATSPPYRSTDTQYF. This chain connects TRBV15 to TRBJ2-3; no clear D. The CDR3 extends over 15 amino acids. Looked up from germline, CDR1 is LNHNV and CDR2 is YYDKDF (reference sequence). Trimming removed 5 bases from V and 0 bases from J, with 12 bases in between.

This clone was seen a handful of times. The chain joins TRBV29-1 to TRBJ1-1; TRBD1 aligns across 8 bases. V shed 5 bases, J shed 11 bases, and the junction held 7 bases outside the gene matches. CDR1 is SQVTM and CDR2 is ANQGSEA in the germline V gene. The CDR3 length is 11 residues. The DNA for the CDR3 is TGCAGCGTTCGACAGGGGCGTTCGGCTTTCTTT. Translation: CSVRQGRSAFF.

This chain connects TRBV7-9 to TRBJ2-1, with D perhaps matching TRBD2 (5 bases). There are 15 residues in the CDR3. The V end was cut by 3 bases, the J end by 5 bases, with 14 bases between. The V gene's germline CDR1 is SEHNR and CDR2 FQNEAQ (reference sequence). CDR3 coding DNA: TGTGCCAGCAGCTTGACTCGGGAATTTGACAATGAGCAGTTCTTC. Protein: CASSLTREFDNEQFF. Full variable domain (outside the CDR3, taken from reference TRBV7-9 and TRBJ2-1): DTGVSQNPRHKITKRGQNVTFRCDPISEHNRLYWYRQTLGQGPEFLTYFQNEAQLEKSRLLSDRFSAERPKGSFSTLEIQRTEQGDSAMYLCASSLTREFDNEQFFGPGTRLTVL.

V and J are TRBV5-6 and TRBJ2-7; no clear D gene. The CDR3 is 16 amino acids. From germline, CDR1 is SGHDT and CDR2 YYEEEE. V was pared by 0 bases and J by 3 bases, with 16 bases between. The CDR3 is CASSLADGQDYYEQYF. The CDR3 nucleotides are TGTGCCAGCAGCTTGGCGGATGGGCAGGATTACTACGAGCAGTACTTC.